This T cell receptor (beta chain) was retrieved from a study of vaccination effects on CD4 cells after COVID-19. Trimming cost V 1 base and J 5 bases, with 11 bases left between them. Germline CDR1 LGHDT, CDR2 YNNKEL (reference sequence). The CDR3 has 14 residues. Remarks on this clone: Antigen specificity is unknown.

On roughly day 10 of culture, CD4+ T cells were separated out. In the vaccine recipients, nucleocapsid antibodies were negative and there was no prior SARS-CoV-2 infection. Assay: immunoSEQ multiplex PCR; the TCRdb copy retains only in-frame clones and omits some. The repertoire consists of tens of thousands of clones, with over 65% occurring once and the leading ten covering roughly 3%. Notes on the study in general: There was only 1 of 255 vaccine-induced clones in healthy vaccinees that cross-reacted with common cold coronaviruses. At late timepoints after vaccination, vaccine- and infection-induced clones shrank markedly. Early timepoints after infection were absent, and convalescent patients were few in the study.

This sequence originates from a human donor who received a COVID-19 vaccine. The sample was CD4+ T cells from PBMCs cultured without peptide, taken before COVID-19 vaccination. This chain uses TRBV3-1 (or the pseudogene TRBV3-2) with TRBJ2-5; no clear D gene. CDR3 sequence (DNA): TGTGCCAGCAGCCAAGGAGCCCGGTGGGAGACCCAGTACTTC. The encoded protein is CASSQGARWETQYF.